The 32 T cell receptor beta chains in this list originate from one sample, sequenced in a study of blood T cell repertoires in COVID-19. Profiled with immunoSEQ multiplex PCR; TCRdb holds only in-frame clones, not every one. Here the sample spans roughly 50,000 clones, more than 80% being singletons. Material for sequencing was peripheral blood. Receptors were obtained from a woman aged 60-75 years with acute or convalescent COVID-19.

The chain has TRBV5-3 and TRBJ2-2, with D perhaps matching TRBD2 (5 bases). TRBV5-3 is an open reading frame whose function is uncertain. The CDR3 has 16 amino acids. V shed 4 bases and J shed 0 bases, with 13 bases lying between them. CDR3 sequence (DNA): TGTGCCAGAAGCCGCTGGGTGCGGGCGAACACCGGGGAGCTGTTTTTT. It codes for CARSRWVRANTGELFF.

This chain's CDR3 is CASSLYGSYNEQFF. Written as DNA, the CDR3 is TGTGCCAGCAGCTTATATGGCAGTTACAATGAGCAGTTCTTC. This chain uses TRBV7-2 with TRBJ2-1; no clear D gene. Looked up from germline, CDR1 is SGHTA and CDR2 is FQGNSA. Trimming removed 2 bases at V and 4 bases at J, with 9 bases between. The CDR3 has 14 residues.

This chain joins TRBV7-9 and TRBJ1-1; D ambiguous. Germline CDR1 and CDR2: SEHNR and FQNEAQ (reference sequence). The CDR3 loop spans 13 amino acids. Trimming left V 6 bases short and J 1 base short, with 9 bases between. Here the CDR3 DNA reads TGTGCCAGCAGTCTCTCAGGGAACACTGAAGCTTTCTTT. Amino acid sequence: CASSLSGNTEAFF.

The sample holds a few counts of this clone. The gene calls are TRBV5-1 and TRBJ1-3; D call uncertain. Trimming left V 0 bases short and J 4 bases short, with 8 bases between. There are 14 residues in the CDR3. Looked up from germline, CDR1 is SGHRS and CDR2 is YFSETQ. CDR3: CASSLGHDGNTIYF. The CDR3 DNA is TGCGCCAGCAGCTTGGGACACGACGGAAACACCATATATTTT.

J is TRBJ2-6 and V is TRBV7-8, with 10 bases lining up with TRBD1. Germline assignment: CDR1 SGHVS and CDR2 FQNEAQ. After removal of 1 base from V and 2 bases from J, the junction contained 5 bases not matched to a gene. This CDR3 has 18 amino acids. CDR3 DNA sequence: TGTGCCAGCAGCTTAGTGGGACAGGGGTGGACTGGGGCCAACGTCCTGACTTTC. It encodes CASSLVGQGWTGANVLTF.

The V gene is TRBV7-2, the J gene TRBJ1-2; TRBD1 aligns across 7 bases. This CDR3 has 13 amino acids. CDR1 SGHTA and CDR2 FQGNSA come from the germline V gene. Trimming removed 8 bases from V and 0 bases from J; junction bases left unmatched: 3. DNA of the CDR3: TGTGCCAGCTCGGGACAGACTAACTATGGCTACACCTTC. Amino acid sequence: CASSGQTNYGYTF.

The chain recombines TRBV14 with TRBJ1-1; perhaps TRBD1 as D (5 bases). The CDR3 is 18 residues long. V lost 4 bases, J lost 1 base, and 22 bases lay in between. Germline V gene data show CDR1 as SGHDN and CDR2 as FVKESK. CDR3 in DNA: TGTGCCAGCAGCCCCCTTCGGACGCTGGGGGGGAGGAACACTGAAGCTTTCTTT. This translates into CASSPLRTLGGRNTEAFF.

The DNA of the CDR3 is TGTGCCAGCAGCTCCCGGACTAGCGGCGGGGAGCTGTTTTTT. As protein: CASSSRTSGGELFF. V is TRBV5-5 and J is TRBJ2-2; TRBD2 matches at 10 bases. Losses at the gene ends were 3 bases for V and 7 bases for J; bases not matched to a gene: 3. The CDR3 totals 14 residues. The germline V gene encodes CDR1 SGHKS and CDR2 YYEKEE (reference sequence).

The chain combines TRBV19 with TRBJ2-7; weak D call: TRBD1 (6 bases). The CDR3 length is 14 residues. Looked up from germline, CDR1 is LNHDA and CDR2 is SQIVND (reference sequence). V lost 1 base and J 6 bases, leaving 13 bases between the germline ends. The CDR3 sequence is CASSIGRGLAEQYF. As DNA, the CDR3 is TGTGCCAGTAGTATAGGCAGGGGTTTGGCCGAGCAGTACTTC.

The chain joins TRBV9 to TRBJ2-2; perhaps TRBD1 as D (5 bases). CDR1 is SGDLS, CDR2 YYNGEE, per germline. V was shortened by 0 bases and J by 0 bases, with 9 bases between the two germline ends. The CDR3 sequence is 16 residues long. This CDR3 is CASSVAAGSNTGELFF. CDR3 nucleotide sequence: TGTGCCAGCAGCGTAGCTGCAGGGTCGAACACCGGGGAGCTGTTTTTT.

The chain recombines TRBV4-1 with TRBJ2-3; D gene ambiguous. The CDR3 runs 14 residues. Germline V gene data show CDR1 as MGHRA and CDR2 as YSYEKL. With 1 base removed from V and 2 bases from J, the gap between germline ends came to 7 bases. CDR3 region: CASSQGPNTDTQYF. As DNA, the CDR3 is TGCGCCAGCAGCCAAGGTCCTAACACAGATACGCAGTATTTT.

To note about this clone: Other nucleotide sequences from this sample produce the same CDR3. The gene calls are TRBV3-1 (or the pseudogene TRBV3-2) and TRBJ1-5; D gene uncertain. In germline, CDR1 is LGHDT, CDR2 YNNKEL (reference sequence). Trimming cost V 0 bases and J 7 bases, with 4 bases left between them. CDR3 length: 12 amino acids. DNA of the CDR3: TGTGCCAGCAGCCAAGAGGGCCAGCCCCAGCATTTT. This codes for CASSQEGQPQHF.

The chain links TRBV29-1 to TRBJ1-1; D unresolved. The germline gives CDR1 SQVTM, CDR2 ANQGSEA. V lost 5 bases to trimming and J lost 0 bases, with 10 bases between them. CDR3 length equals 13 residues. For the CDR3, the DNA is TGCAGCGTTTACGTTCAGATGAACACTGAAGCTTTCTTT. As protein: CSVYVQMNTEAFF.

The V gene is TRBV6-6, the J gene TRBJ2-5; tentatively, D is TRBD2 (6 bases). From germline, CDR1 is MNHNY and CDR2 SVGAGI (reference sequence). CDR3 size: 15 residues. The germline V and J ends were trimmed by 6 bases and 2 bases, with 16 bases remaining between them. CDR3: CASSLTSTRQETQYF. DNA for the CDR3: TGTGCCAGCAGCCTAACTAGCACGAGGCAAGAGACCCAGTACTTC.

This chain uses TRBV14 with TRBJ2-5; possible D gene TRBD1, 6 bases. The CDR3 is made up of 15 amino acids. V lost 1 base and J lost 5, with 14 bases in between. The germline V gene encodes CDR1 SGHDN and CDR2 FVKESK. CDR3 residues: CASSQARSRGETQYF. The CDR3 region has the DNA TGTGCCAGCAGCCAAGCGAGGAGTAGGGGGGAGACCCAGTACTTC.

V and J are TRBV9 and TRBJ1-3; 10 positions match TRBD1. CDR1 SGDLS and CDR2 YYNGEE come from the germline V gene. The CDR3 loop spans 17 amino acids. Trimming at V came to 4 bases and at J to 0 bases, leaving 7 bases not matched to a gene. The DNA of the CDR3 is TGTGCCAGCAGCACACAGACAGGGGGCCTCTCTGGAAACACCATATATTTT. The encoded protein is CASSTQTGGLSGNTIYF.

The chain uses TRBV6-6 and TRBJ2-7; D possibly corresponds to TRBD2 (6 bases). CDR1 is MNHNY, CDR2 SVGAGI, per germline (reference sequence). Trimming took 6 bases from V and 7 from J, leaving 16 bases between them. This CDR3 comprises 13 residues. The CDR3: CASSVSGGKEQYF. The DNA of the CDR3 is TGTGCCAGCAGCGTTAGCGGCGGGAAAGAGCAGTACTTC.

This sequence joins TRBV7-2 and TRBJ2-5; 9 positions agree with TRBD1. Germline values: CDR1 SGHTA, CDR2 FQGNSA. The CDR3 loop spans 15 amino acids. Losses at the gene ends were 5 bases for V and 4 bases for J; bases not matched to a gene: 8. The CDR3 here is CASSPRQGGSETQYF. CDR3 nucleotide sequence: TGTGCCAGCAGCCCGCGACAGGGGGGTTCAGAGACCCAGTACTTC. Supplemented by reference TRBV7-2 and TRBJ2-5, the full variable domain reads GAGVSQSPSNKVTEKGKDVELRCDPISGHTALYWYRQSLGQGLEFLIYFQGNSAPDKSGLPSDRFSAERTGGSVSTLTIQRTQQEDSAVYLCASSPRQGGSETQYFGPGTRLLVL.

This clone occurred a few times. The chain uses TRBV2 and TRBJ1-3; D might be TRBD1 (6 bases). The V gene lost 5 bases and the J gene lost 4 bases, with 15 bases spanning the gap. The CDR3 sequence is 15 residues long. Germline V lookup: CDR1 SNHLY, CDR2 FYNNEI. The CDR3: CASSPRPGTGNTIYF. The CDR3 bases are TGTGCCAGCAGTCCTCGTCCCGGGACAGGAAACACCATATATTTT.

The chain links TRBV25-1 to TRBJ1-2; D uncertain. CDR1 is MGHDK, CDR2 SYGVNS, per germline. Trimming stripped 5 bases from V and 8 bases from J, with 12 bases between. This CDR3 spans 12 amino acids. The CDR3 reads CASSITDVGYTF. The CDR3 coding sequence is TGTGCCAGCAGTATAACAGATGTGGGCTACACCTTC.

The chain uses TRBV29-1 and TRBJ2-3, with 11 bases identical to TRBD1. CDR3 length equals 15 residues. Germline trimming cut 4 bases from V and 4 bases from J; bases unmatched to any gene: 7. Germline V gene lookup returns CDR1 SQVTM and CDR2 ANQGSEA. CDR3 coding DNA: TGCAGCGTTGGGGGACAGGGGGGAAAGGCAGATACGCAGTATTTT. Amino acids: CSVGGQGGKADTQYF.

The rearrangement links TRBV4-1 to TRBJ2-1; 16 bases are shared with TRBD2. Germline loops: CDR1 MGHRA, CDR2 YSYEKL. The CDR3 has 18 residues. J gave up 8 bases and V 5 bases, and 12 bases lay outside the gene matches. The CDR3 nucleotides read TGCGCCAGCAGCAACGCCGGGACTAGCGGGAGGGTTAAGGATGAGCAGTTCTTC. This sequence encodes CASSNAGTSGRVKDEQFF.

V usage is TRBV4-2 and J usage is TRBJ1-2; 8 bases are a match to TRBD1. The CDR3 covers 19 residues. J was trimmed by 2 bases and V by 0 bases; bases with no gene match: 14. CDR1 and CDR2 from the germline V gene are LGHNA and YNFKEQ. The CDR3 reads CASSQDGQGAGLLNYGYTF. DNA for the CDR3: TGTGCCAGCAGCCAAGATGGGCAGGGGGCCGGTCTACTCAACTATGGCTACACCTTC.

DNA for the CDR3: TGTGCCAGCACCGGGACAAACTATGGCTACACCTTC. It translates to CASTGTNYGYTF. This chain uses TRBV9 with TRBJ1-2; tentatively, D is TRBD1 (6 bases). The length of the CDR3 is 12 residues. CDR1 and CDR2 (germline): SGDLS, YYNGEE. V lost 6 bases to trimming and J lost 2 bases, with 8 bases between them.

This clone was recorded once. The chain employs TRBV19 and TRBJ2-3, with D hard to call. CDR3 size: 11 residues. V was clipped by 3 bases and J by 4 bases, with 2 bases between them. CDR1 and CDR2 from the germline V gene are LNHDA and SQIVND (reference sequence). CDR3 DNA sequence: TGTGCCAGTAGTATCGCAGATACGCAGTATTTT. Translated: CASSIADTQYF.

This clone was recorded only once. This CDR3 fails to terminate in the conserved phenylalanine or tryptophan, so it likely reflects a read error. The DNA is left out, because the CDR3 cannot be placed on it with certainty; the CDR3 is given as TCRdb lists it. This rearrangement joins TRBV13 to TRBJ2-7; the table's D call TRBD2 went unverified against the DNA. The CDR3 comprises 12 residues, both ends counted. Germline V gene sequence: CDR1 PRHDT, CDR2 FYEKMQ (reference sequence). CDR3 sequence reads: CASSRVGSGTSL.

This clone showed up just a few times. The sample has other DNA sequences that encode this CDR3 too. This chain links TRBV3-1 (or the pseudogene TRBV3-2) with TRBJ1-6; D not certain. Germline V gives CDR1 LGHDT, CDR2 YNNKEL (reference sequence). The CDR3 is made up of 14 amino acids. Trimming removed 3 bases from V and 7 bases from J, with 10 bases in between. CDR3 in amino acids: CASSQVEGNSPLHF. The CDR3 DNA sequence: TGTGCCAGCAGCCAGGTTGAGGGCAATTCACCCCTCCACTTT.

The chain joins TRBV28 to TRBJ2-4; possibly TRBD1 for D (6 bases). The V gene lost 3 bases and the J gene lost 1 base, with 13 bases spanning the gap. The CDR3 is 16 amino acids. Germline CDR1 is MDHEN and CDR2 is SYDVKM. CDR3 nucleotide sequence: TGTGCCAGCAGTTTTCCCCGACAGGCCGCCAAAAACATTCAGTACTTC. This translates into CASSFPRQAAKNIQYF.

The chain has TRBV28 and TRBJ1-1; 7 nucleotides line up with TRBD1. V dropped 7 bases and J dropped 13; count of bases not matched to a gene: 15. The CDR3 spans 13 residues. From germline, CDR1 is MDHEN and CDR2 SYDVKM. Written as DNA, the CDR3 is TGTGCCAGCACCGAACAGGGGAAGGGACATGTTTTCTTT. The encoded protein is CASTEQGKGHVFF.

V gene TRBV19 combines with J gene TRBJ2-2; D gene ambiguous. V was shortened by 5 bases and J by 4 bases, with 14 bases between the two germline ends. The CDR3 covers 15 residues. Germline CDR1 and CDR2: LNHDA and SQIVND (reference sequence). Here the CDR3 reads CASSFGTRFTGELFF. The CDR3 bases are TGTGCCAGTAGTTTTGGAACGAGGTTCACCGGGGAGCTGTTTTTT. Together with reference TRBV19 and TRBJ2-2, the CDR3 gives the full variable domain: DGGITQSPKYLFRKEGQNVTLSCEQNLNHDAMYWYRQDPGQGLRLIYYSQIVNDFQKGDIAEGYSVSREKKESFPLTVTSAQKNPTAFYLCASSFGTRFTGELFFGEGSRLTVL.

The V gene is TRBV7-9, the J gene TRBJ1-1; no clear D gene. This CDR3 has 13 amino acids. Germline V gives CDR1 SEHNR, CDR2 FQNEAQ (reference sequence). V shed 5 bases and J shed 8 bases, with 15 bases lying between them. The CDR3 DNA follows: TGTGCCAGCAGCCTCACAGACGGCCGGGAAGCTTTCTTT. Its translation: CASSLTDGREAFF.

This chain joins TRBV5-4 and TRBJ2-5; 7 nucleotides line up with TRBD1. Germline V gene sequence: CDR1 SGHNT, CDR2 YYREEE (reference sequence). This CDR3 region has 14 residues. V lost 4 bases, J lost 1 base, and 4 bases stayed unmatched. The CDR3 reads CASSSRTGQETQYF. The CDR3 DNA reads TGTGCCAGCAGCAGTAGGACAGGCCAAGAGACCCAGTACTTC.